Following are 25 T cell receptor beta chains from one sample sequenced in a study of T cell repertoires in cytomegalovirus infection. TCRdb recomputed calls from the reads with MiXCR, one row per CDR3 protein. Of 200,000 to 300,000 distinct CDR3 sequences in the sample, less than 9.5% are singletons; the top ten hold about 15%. The sequenced sample consisted of PBMCs. The receptors here all came from a human donor in good health (CMV status not recorded). Some clones in this sample may be carry-over from other donors' samples.

This clonotype was seen a few times. J is TRBJ1-6 and V is TRBV9; D ambiguous. V lost 4 bases and J 6 bases, leaving 11 bases between the germline ends. There are 14 residues in the CDR3. Germline V gene lookup returns CDR1 SGDLS and CDR2 YYNGEE. CDR3 sequence (DNA): TGTGCCAGCAGCCAGGACTTGTCTAATTCACCCCTCCACTTT. It yields the protein CASSQDLSNSPLHF. Full variable domain (missing parts from reference TRBV9 and TRBJ1-6): DSGVTQTPKHLITATGQRVTLRCSPRSGDLSVYWYQQSLDQGLQFLIQYYNGEERAKGNILERFSAQQFPDLHSELNLSSLELGDSALYFCASSQDLSNSPLHFGNGTRLTVT.

This clonotype has a count of ten or more. This chain links TRBV27 with TRBJ2-6; 9 nucleotides align to TRBD1. The V gene's germline CDR1 is MNHEY and CDR2 SMNVEV (reference sequence). This CDR3 comprises 16 residues. V dropped 5 bases and J dropped 2; count of bases not matched to a gene: 4. CDR3 DNA sequence: TGTGCCAGCAGTCCGGGACAGGGTGCTGGGGCCAACGTCCTGACTTTC. Protein: CASSPGQGAGANVLTF.

This clonotype has only a few counts. V usage is TRBV27 and J usage is TRBJ1-2; no clear D. Trimming cost V 0 bases and J 3 bases, with 11 bases left between them. Germline V gene sequence: CDR1 MNHEY, CDR2 SMNVEV (reference sequence). The CDR3 spans 15 residues. CDR3 in amino acids: CASSLSDLGDYGYTF. CDR3 bases: TGTGCCAGCAGTTTATCGGACCTAGGAGACTATGGCTACACCTTC.

This clonotype was counted ten times or more. The chain joins TRBV20-1 to TRBJ2-2; 10 nucleotides agree with TRBD2. Per germline, CDR1 DFQATT and CDR2 SNEGSKA (reference sequence). With 3 bases clipped from V and 4 bases from J, the junction kept 8 bases outside the gene matches. The CDR3 covers 16 residues. The CDR3: CSASSSGGAGTGELFF. CDR3 nucleotide sequence: TGCAGTGCTAGCTCCAGCGGGGGGGCCGGCACCGGGGAGCTGTTTTTT.

This clonotype was seen only a few times. V is TRBV3-1 and J is TRBJ2-1; 9 nucleotides match TRBD2. Germline V gives CDR1 LGHDT, CDR2 YNNKEL (reference sequence). This CDR3 is built from 17 residues. Germline trimming cut 0 bases from V and 5 bases from J; bases unmatched to any gene: 8. CDR3 bases: TGTGCCAGCAGCCAAGAATCAACGGGACTAGCCAACAATGAGCAGTTCTTC. This codes for CASSQESTGLANNEQFF.

The J gene is TRBJ2-3, the V gene TRBV19; 12 nucleotides line up with TRBD2. This CDR3 comprises 16 residues. Germline loops: CDR1 LNHDA, CDR2 SQIVND (reference sequence). V gave up 6 bases and J gave up 2 bases; unmatched junction bases: 6. The CDR3, as DNA: TGTGCCAGTAGACCTACTAGCGGGGGGCTCACAGATACGCAGTATTTT. Residues: CASRPTSGGLTDTQYF.

This clonotype was found many times. The chain uses TRBV7-2 and TRBJ2-1; 12 bases match TRBD2. The trim removed 5 bases at V and 7 bases at J, leaving 12 bases unmatched. Germline V lookup: CDR1 SGHTA, CDR2 FQGNSA. CDR3 length: 17 residues. CDR3 DNA sequence: TGTGCCAGCAGCACCGTCTCTAGCGGGAGGGCCCGGAATGAGCAGTTCTTC. Its translation is CASSTVSSGRARNEQFF. Full variable domain (missing parts from reference TRBV7-2 and TRBJ2-1): GAGVSQSPSNKVTEKGKDVELRCDPISGHTALYWYRQSLGQGLEFLIYFQGNSAPDKSGLPSDRFSAERTGGSVSTLTIQRTQQEDSAVYLCASSTVSSGRARNEQFFGPGTRLTVL.

This clonotype was seen a handful of times. The chain has TRBV7-8 and TRBJ1-2, with TRBD1 matching over 7 bases. Germline V gene sequence: CDR1 SGHVS, CDR2 FQNEAQ. V was clipped by 4 bases and J by 4 bases; unmatched bases: 6. The CDR3 runs to 14 residues. DNA for the CDR3: TGTGCCAGCAGCTCACCAGGGGGGATCTATGGCTACACCTTC. Its protein product is CASSSPGGIYGYTF. The full variable domain, with the rest looked up from reference TRBV7-8 and TRBJ1-2, is GAGVSQSPRYKVAKRGQDVALRCDPISGHVSLFWYQQALGQGPEFLTYFQNEAQLDKSGLPSDRFFAERPEGSVSTLKIQRTQQEDSAVYLCASSSPGGIYGYTFGSGTRLTVV.

This clonotype was seen at least ten times. The chain couples TRBV29-1 to TRBJ1-2; 7 nucleotides match TRBD1. Germline trimming cut 0 bases from V and 7 bases from J; bases unmatched to any gene: 5. Germline CDR1 is SQVTM and CDR2 is ANQGSEA. The CDR3 length is 13 residues. The CDR3 bases are TGCAGCGTTGAAGAGGTGCAGGGGGGTGGCTACACCTTC. It specifies CSVEEVQGGGYTF. Full variable domain (rest looked up from reference TRBV29-1 and TRBJ1-2): SAVISQKPSRDICQRGTSLTIQCQVDSQVTMMFWYRQQPGQSLTLIATANQGSEATYESGFVIDKFPISRPNLTFSTLTVSNMSPEDSSIYLCSVEEVQGGGYTFGSGTRLTVV.

This clonotype was counted at least ten times. The chain carries TRBV11-2 and TRBJ2-1, with 7 bases aligning to TRBD1. Germline loops: CDR1 SGHAT, CDR2 FQNNGV. V lost 4 bases to trimming and J lost 7 bases; unmatched junction nucleotides: 7. The CDR3 runs 14 residues. The CDR3: CASSSTGNRNEQFF. The CDR3 coding sequence is TGTGCCAGCAGCTCGACAGGGAACCGAAATGAGCAGTTCTTC.

This clonotype was detected ten times or more. The rearrangement uses TRBV7-2 and TRBJ2-1, with 7 bases aligning to TRBD2. Germline CDR1 and CDR2: SGHTA and FQGNSA. This CDR3 spans 15 amino acids. Losses at the gene ends were 0 bases for V and 4 bases for J; bases not matched to a gene: 3. The CDR3 region is CASSLAPSGYNEQFF. CDR3 nucleotides: TGTGCCAGCAGCTTAGCTCCTAGCGGTTACAATGAGCAGTTCTTC.

V gene TRBV4-2 combines with J gene TRBJ2-2; 9 nucleotides line up with TRBD1. Germline V lookup: CDR1 LGHNA, CDR2 YNFKEQ. The junction had 14 bases not matched to a gene; V was cut back by 5 bases and J by 7 bases. The CDR3 sequence is 17 residues long. In DNA, the CDR3 is TGTGCCAGCAGCTCTAAGGCCGGGACAGGGTATGGCGGGGAGCTGTTTTTT. Translating it yields CASSSKAGTGYGGELFF.

The rearrangement uses TRBV7-2 and TRBJ2-3, with a possible D match to TRBD1 (6 bases). The CDR3 is made up of 16 amino acids. CDR1 is SGHTA and CDR2 is FQGNSA in the germline V gene. V dropped 2 bases and J dropped 2 bases, with 14 bases sitting between them. CDR3 protein: CASSLNQGQATDTQYF. CDR3 DNA: TGTGCCAGCAGCTTAAACCAGGGACAAGCCACAGATACGCAGTATTTT.

On this clonotype: One junction end does not reproduce the germline sequence, and a read error may be involved. The gene calls are TRBV6-4 and TRBJ2-1, with D unresolved. This CDR3 has 15 amino acids. Germline V gene data show CDR1 as MRHNA and CDR2 as SNTAGT. This chain's CDR3 is CANSVDWTPYNEQFF. CDR3 coding DNA: TGTGCCAACAGTGTCGACTGGACCCCCTACAATGAGCAGTTCTTC.

This clonotype was seen many times. The rearrangement uses TRBV5-6 and TRBJ1-2, with 7 bases aligning to TRBD1. Trimming removed 2 bases from V and 2 bases from J; junction bases left unmatched: 6. Germline-derived CDR1 and CDR2 are SGHDT and YYEEEE. The CDR3 extends over 15 amino acids. The DNA for the CDR3 is TGTGCCAGCAGCTTCCTAACGGGACAGAACTATGGCTACACCTTC. This encodes CASSFLTGQNYGYTF.

In DNA form, the CDR3 reads TGTGCCACCAGTGATTTCTTTCCTTCCGGGACCTGCGAATATGGCTACACCTTC. This gives the protein CATSDFFPSGTCEYGYTF. This chain connects TRBV24-1 to TRBJ1-2, with D possibly matching TRBD1 (5 bases). The V end was cut by 1 base, the J end by 5 bases, with 22 bases between. Germline CDR1 KGHDR, CDR2 SFDVKD. This CDR3 contains 18 residues.

This clonotype was detected many times. The genes are TRBV7-9 and TRBJ1-1; D call uncertain. This CDR3 spans 15 amino acids. With 5 bases removed from V and 4 bases from J, the gap between germline ends came to 17 bases. The germline V gene has CDR1 SEHNR and CDR2 FQNEAQ (reference sequence). The CDR3 is CASSPADRAVTEAFF. In DNA form, the CDR3 reads TGTGCCAGCAGCCCGGCAGACCGGGCTGTCACTGAAGCTTTCTTT.

This clonotype was observed at least ten times. V is TRBV12-3 or TRBV12-4 and J is TRBJ1-5; D is undetermined. The CDR3 length is 17 residues. V lost 3 bases, J lost 1 base, and 16 bases lay in between. The CDR3 protein is CASSFDTTNWSNQPQHF. As DNA, the CDR3 is TGTGCCAGCAGTTTCGACACGACAAACTGGAGCAATCAGCCCCAGCATTTT.

This clonotype has ten or more counts. The CDR3 DNA sequence: TGTGCCAGCAGTGCTAGGGAGAGCTCCTACAATGAGCAGTTCTTC. Translating gives CASSARESSYNEQFF. This chain joins TRBV12-3 or TRBV12-4 and TRBJ2-1; TRBD2 might be the D (5 bases). The CDR3 runs to 15 residues. V lost 5 bases and J 0 bases, leaving 11 bases between the germline ends.

This clonotype was counted only a few times. The chain employs TRBV28 and TRBJ1-5, with TRBD1 matching 8 bases. Germline lookup yields CDR1 MDHEN and CDR2 SYDVKM. CDR3 length: 16 residues. Trimming cost V 1 base and J 6 bases; bases outside gene matches: 8. The CDR3 is CASSLLQGGGGQPQHF. CDR3 DNA sequence: TGTGCCAGCAGTTTATTACAGGGGGGGGGTGGTCAGCCCCAGCATTTT. Using reference TRBV28 and TRBJ1-5 for the parts outside the CDR3, the full variable domain is DVKVTQSSRYLVKRTGEKVFLECVQDMDHENMFWYRQDPGLGLRLIYFSYDVKMKEKGDIPEGYSVSREKKERFSLILESASTNQTSMYLCASSLLQGGGGQPQHFGDGTRLSIL.

This chain links TRBV20-1 with TRBJ2-7; unclear D gene. CDR1 DFQATT and CDR2 SNEGSKA come from the germline V gene (reference sequence). The CDR3 contains 12 residues. Trimming cost V 6 bases and J 3 bases, with 12 bases left between them. The CDR3 nucleotides read TGCAGTGCAAGGACCGACCTCTACGAGCAGTACTTC. This encodes CSARTDLYEQYF.

This clonotype has at least ten counts. The V call is TRBV7-2, the J call TRBJ2-5; TRBD2 agrees at 7 bases. Germline V gene data show CDR1 as SGHTA and CDR2 as FQGNSA. The CDR3 has 16 residues. Unmatched junction bases numbered 8, after V lost 1 base and J lost 3 bases. The CDR3 DNA follows: TGTGCCAGCAGCTTAGTCACGGGACTACCAAAAGAGACCCAGTACTTC. This translates into CASSLVTGLPKETQYF.

This clonotype was recorded a few times. CDR3 nucleotides: TGTGCCTGGAGTGTACCAGGGCCCAACACTGAAGCTTTCTTT. This sequence encodes CAWSVPGPNTEAFF. The chain couples TRBV30 to TRBJ1-1, with TRBD1 as a possible D gene (5 bases). The CDR3 runs 14 residues. V lost 0 bases, J lost 2 bases, and 10 bases lay in between. Germline CDR1 GTSNPN, CDR2 SVGIG (reference sequence). Complete variable domain (other parts from reference TRBV30 and TRBJ1-1): SQTIHQWPATLVQPVGSPLSLECTVEGTSNPNLYWYRQAAGRGLQLLFYSVGIGQISSEVPQNLSASRPQDRQFILSSKKLLLSDSGFYLCAWSVPGPNTEAFFGQGTRLTVV.

This clonotype was picked up many times. The rearrangement links TRBV7-3 to TRBJ2-2; 7 bases align to TRBD2. The V and J ends lost 4 bases and 1 base, in that order; junction bases with no gene match: 6. The CDR3 has 16 amino acids. Germline V gene sequence: CDR1 SGHTA, CDR2 FQGTGA. CDR3 residues: CASSSAGTKNTGELFF. The CDR3 bases are TGTGCCAGCAGCTCCGCCGGGACTAAGAACACCGGGGAGCTGTTTTTT.

This clonotype occurred once. The rearrangement links TRBV20-1 to TRBJ2-4, with D uncertain. CDR3 length: 12 amino acids. Germline V CDR1 and CDR2: DFQATT, SNEGSKA (reference sequence). V was clipped by 6 bases and J by 3 bases, with 9 bases between them. CDR3 sequence: CSALEVKNIQYF. CDR3 sequence (DNA): TGCAGTGCGCTAGAAGTCAAAAACATTCAGTACTTC.